The subject of this entry is one TCR beta chain. Its antigen is as yet unknown. Profiling relied on immunoSEQ multiplex PCR, and the TCRdb table lists in-frame clones only, not all of them. The repertoire includes 95,000 or so clones, 72% of them detected once, and less than 2.5% sits in the top ten. CDR1 is SEHNR, CDR2 FQNEAQ, per germline (reference sequence). The CDR3 is 15 amino acids. V was pared by 3 bases and J by 4 bases, with 3 bases of the junction left unmatched. This specimen comes from a study of fetal regulatory T cell absence and autoimmunity. Study in general: Without clinical diabetes, IPEX patients showed exocrine pancreas autoimmunity. Findings and caveats of the study: Pancreas TCRs were oligoclonally enriched versus cord blood, some clones over 100-fold. Antigen-driven pancreatic autoimmunity before birth in IPEX was inferred from oligoclonal enrichment.

The specimen sequenced was pancreas tissue. The chain joins TRBV7-9 to TRBJ2-2; TRBD2 matches 9 bases. The origin of this receptor is a male donor with IPEX syndrome. CDR3 residues: CASSFSGGSTGELFF. The CDR3 DNA reads as TGTGCCAGCAGCTTTAGCGGGGGAAGCACCGGGGAGCTGTTTTTT.